The 25 T cell receptor beta chains in this list originate from one sample, sequenced in a study of T cell repertoires in cytomegalovirus infection. Antigens of these TCRs are unknown. Each CDR3 protein gets one entry after TCRdb re-called the reads with MiXCR. The repertoire includes 830,000 or so distinct CDR3 sequences, around a third of them detected once, and around 12% sits in the top ten. Source: cultured CD8+ T cells from PBMCs, taken from culture after CMV antigen stimulation. The receptor source for this set is a human donor in good health (CMV status not recorded). Some clones in this sample may be carry-over from other donors' samples.

Remarks on this clonotype: One end of the junction varies from germline; a read error may be responsible. The chain recombines TRBV7-6 with TRBJ2-5; 10 bases line up with TRBD1. Germline lookup yields CDR1 SGHVS and CDR2 FNYEAQ. CDR3 length: 13 amino acids. CDR3 in DNA: TGTGCTAGCAGCTTAGGGACAGGGGCCGAAGAGTACTTC. As protein: CASSLGTGAEEYF. Variable domain in full (rest from reference TRBV7-6 and TRBJ2-5): GAGVSQSPRYKVTKRGQDVALRCDPISGHVSLYWYRQALGQGPEFLTYFNYEAQQDKSGLPNDRFSAERPEGSISTLTIQRTEQRDSAMYRCASSLGTGAEEYFGPGTRLLVL.

This clonotype was counted ten times or more. The chain carries TRBV7-9 and TRBJ2-7, with D perhaps matching TRBD1 (6 bases). Trimming left V 6 bases short and J 0 bases short, with 15 bases between. Germline assignment: CDR1 SEHNR and CDR2 FQNEAQ (reference sequence). The CDR3 spans 15 residues. This CDR3 reads CASSPGQGPSYEQYV. The CDR3 DNA follows: TGTGCCAGCAGTCCGGGGCAGGGGCCCTCCTACGAGCAGTACGTC.

This sequence joins TRBV10-3 and TRBJ1-1; possibly TRBD1 for D (6 bases). Trimming removed 3 bases at V and 1 base at J, with 12 bases between. The CDR3 length is 15 residues. The germline CDR1 and CDR2 sequences are ENHRY and SYGVKD. CDR3 sequence (DNA): TGTGCCATCAGTGACTGGACAGAGAAGAACACTGAAGCTTTCTTT. It codes for CAISDWTEKNTEAFF.

This clonotype showed up just a few times. The chain employs TRBV19 and TRBJ1-1, with D maybe TRBD1 (6 bases). The CDR3 sequence is 14 residues long. The V gene lost 6 bases and the J gene lost 4 bases, with 15 bases spanning the gap. The V gene's germline CDR1 is LNHDA and CDR2 SQIVND (reference sequence). The CDR3 sequence: CASSSGHGGTEAFF. CDR3 coding DNA: TGTGCCAGTAGCTCGGGACACGGGGGCACTGAAGCTTTCTTT.

This clonotype was detected only a few times. The chain has TRBV6-6 and TRBJ1-1; 7 nucleotides align to TRBD1. Losses at the gene ends were 4 bases for V and 0 bases for J; bases not matched to a gene: 5. The CDR3 loop spans 15 amino acids. The germline V gene has CDR1 MNHNY and CDR2 SVGAGI (reference sequence). CDR3 loop: CASSSWTGVNTEAFF. The CDR3, as DNA: TGTGCCAGCAGTTCCTGGACAGGAGTGAACACTGAAGCTTTCTTT.

This clonotype was recorded a few times. The V gene is TRBV6-1, the J gene TRBJ2-2, with D possibly being TRBD1 or TRBD2 (5 bases each). The germline V and J ends were trimmed by 2 bases and 3 bases, with 10 bases remaining between them. CDR1 is MNHNS and CDR2 is SASEGT in the germline V gene. The CDR3 loop spans 15 amino acids. This CDR3 is CASSERGGDTGELFF. CDR3 coding DNA: TGTGCCAGCAGTGAACGGGGCGGCGACACCGGGGAGCTGTTTTTT.

The rearrangement joins TRBV12-5 to TRBJ2-3; tentative D call: TRBD1 (6 bases). The CDR3 is made up of 14 amino acids. Germline CDR1 LGHNT, CDR2 FRNRAP. Between the trimmed V and J ends, which lost 5 bases and 2 bases, there was a span of 11 bases. The CDR3 DNA reads TGTGCTAGTGGTACAGGGATCCCCACAGATACGCAGTATTTT. Encoded protein: CASGTGIPTDTQYF.

The chain recombines TRBV19 with TRBJ1-2; D is unresolved. V was clipped by 6 bases and J by 3 bases, with 14 bases between them. The CDR3 extends over 14 amino acids. CDR1 and CDR2 from the germline V gene are LNHDA and SQIVND (reference sequence). DNA of the CDR3: TGTGCCAGTAGCCAACGGCAGGAGGACTATGGCTACACCTTC. This encodes CASSQRQEDYGYTF.

V usage is TRBV6-2 or TRBV6-3 and J usage is TRBJ2-7; TRBD2 matches 7 bases. J gave up 0 bases and V 2 bases, and 13 bases lay outside the gene matches. The germline V gene has CDR1 MNHEY and CDR2 SVGEGT. The CDR3 extends over 18 amino acids. Written as DNA, the CDR3 is TGTGCCAGCAGTTACGATAGGTTATCACGGGGGGACTCCTACGAGCAGTACGTC. Its protein is CASSYDRLSRGDSYEQYV.

This clonotype was observed a few times. The V and J genes are TRBV10-3 and TRBJ1-1, with D maybe TRBD1 (5 bases). This CDR3 is built from 15 residues. The germline V gene encodes CDR1 ENHRY and CDR2 SYGVKD. V was pared by 5 bases and J by 3 bases, with 16 bases between. CDR3 DNA: TGTGCCATCAGTTCCGCCGAGGGGCCGGACACTGAAGCTTTCTTT. Its protein product is CAISSAEGPDTEAFF.

The chain links TRBV6-6 to TRBJ2-5, with TRBD2 matching over 7 bases. With V trimmed by 5 bases and J by 2 bases, 5 bases remained unmatched. The germline CDR1 and CDR2 sequences are MNHNY and SVGAGI (reference sequence). CDR3 length equals 14 residues. The CDR3 DNA follows: TGTGCCAGCAGTAGAGCGGGGTTGCAAGAGACCCAGTACTTC. It encodes CASSRAGLQETQYF.

CDR3 loop: CASSEDGLETQYF. Written as DNA, the CDR3 is TGTGCCAGCAGTGAGGACGGCCTAGAAACGCAGTATTTT. V gene TRBV2 combines with J gene TRBJ2-3; D is ambiguous. The CDR3 totals 13 residues. Trimming left V 3 bases short and J 9 bases short, with 13 bases between. Germline-derived CDR1 and CDR2 are SNHLY and FYNNEI.

The chain recombines TRBV11-1 with TRBJ2-1; 10 bases agree with TRBD2. Germline CDR1 and CDR2: SGHAT and FQDESV (reference sequence). The junction had 4 bases not matched to a gene; V was cut back by 6 bases and J by 5 bases. This CDR3 is 14 amino acids long. In DNA, the CDR3 is TGTGCCAGCAGACTAGCGGGGACTAACAATGAGCAGTTCTTC. Translating it yields CASRLAGTNNEQFF.

The chain employs TRBV12-5 and TRBJ1-2; 7 bases are a match to TRBD1. Germline CDR1 is LGHNT and CDR2 is FRNRAP. V lost 5 bases to trimming and J lost 7 bases; unmatched junction nucleotides: 7. This CDR3 is built from 13 residues. This chain's CDR3 is CASGTDRSSGYTF. As DNA, the CDR3 is TGTGCTAGTGGTACGGACAGGTCTTCTGGCTACACCTTC.

This clonotype showed up just a few times. The V and J genes are TRBV6-6 and TRBJ2-2; D is ambiguous. The germline V gene has CDR1 MNHNY and CDR2 SVGAGI (reference sequence). The CDR3 has 14 amino acids. Trimming stripped 1 base from V and 6 bases from J, with 9 bases between. The CDR3 loop reads CASSYWMGSGELFF. The CDR3 coding sequence is TGTGCCAGCAGTTACTGGATGGGTTCCGGGGAGCTGTTTTTT.

The chain recombines TRBV20-1 with TRBJ2-3, with D possibly matching TRBD2 (7 bases). The V gene's germline CDR1 is DFQATT and CDR2 SNEGSKA (reference sequence). Trimming took off 3 bases at V and 8 bases at J, with 18 bases between the two ends. The CDR3 is 14 amino acids. Here the CDR3 reads CSASSGGSSGTQYF. The CDR3 DNA follows: TGCAGTGCTAGCTCGGGGGGCTCCTCGGGTACGCAGTATTTT.

This clonotype has more than one count but fewer than ten. The chain has TRBV10-3 and TRBJ2-1; 12 bases are a match to TRBD1. The CDR3 sequence is 15 residues long. J lost 6 bases, V lost 6 bases, and 6 bases had no gene match. Germline values: CDR1 ENHRY, CDR2 SYGVKD. DNA of the CDR3: TGTGCCATCAGGGGAGCGGGACAGGGGGCCAATGAGCAGTTCTTC. Its protein is CAIRGAGQGANEQFF.

This clonotype was counted once. The chain combines TRBV11-1 with TRBJ1-3; no clear D. Germline CDR1 reads SGHAT; CDR2 reads FQDESV (reference sequence). This CDR3 contains 16 residues. With 2 bases removed from V and 0 bases from J, the gap between germline ends came to 11 bases. CDR3 in DNA: TGTGCCAGCAGCTTATTTACAAGCCACTCTGGAAACACCATATATTTT. It specifies CASSLFTSHSGNTIYF.

Many counts were recorded for this clonotype. The chain joins TRBV12-3 or TRBV12-4 to TRBJ1-1; 9 bases match TRBD1. J lost 5 bases, V lost 1 base, and 11 bases had no gene match. The CDR3 has 17 residues. The CDR3 is CASSLGDVQGARTEAFF. The CDR3 DNA reads as TGTGCCAGCAGTTTAGGGGATGTACAGGGGGCGCGGACTGAAGCTTTCTTT.

This rearrangement joins TRBV20-1 to TRBJ2-3, with 14 nucleotides matching TRBD2. Germline V lookup: CDR1 DFQATT, CDR2 SNEGSKA (reference sequence). V lost 4 bases and J lost 7; bases outside the gene matches: 7. There are 15 residues in the CDR3. The CDR3 DNA reads TGCAGTGCTATCCGGACTAGCGGGGGGACCAATACGCAGTATTTT. Amino acid sequence: CSAIRTSGGTNTQYF.

This sequence joins TRBV9 and TRBJ1-4; D is uncertain. This CDR3 contains 18 residues. Germline CDR1 reads SGDLS; CDR2 reads YYNGEE. The V end was cut by 3 bases, the J end by 0 bases, with 18 bases between. The CDR3 loop is CASSGLRSSRATNEKLFF. CDR3 sequence (DNA): TGTGCCAGCAGCGGACTAAGGAGTTCGCGTGCAACTAATGAAAAACTGTTTTTT.

This sequence joins TRBV10-2 and TRBJ1-1, with 8 bases that match TRBD1. Looked up from germline, CDR1 is WSHSY and CDR2 is SAAADI. Losses at the gene ends were 5 bases for V and 4 bases for J; bases not matched to a gene: 9. The CDR3 length is 15 residues. The DNA of the CDR3 is TGCGCCAGCAGTCCAGGGGGCCCCAGTGTCACTGAAGCTTTCTTT. Its translation: CASSPGGPSVTEAFF.

This clonotype was counted at least ten times. The gene calls are TRBV7-6 and TRBJ2-1, with D possibly TRBD2 on 6 matching bases. The V end was cut by 5 bases, the J end by 4 bases, with 9 bases between. Germline CDR1 reads SGHVS; CDR2 reads FNYEAQ. The CDR3 contains 13 residues. Written as DNA, the CDR3 is TGTGCCAGCAGCGGAGCGGGTTACAATGAGCAGTTCTTC. Encoded protein: CASSGAGYNEQFF.

The rearrangement uses TRBV5-6 and TRBJ1-1; no reliable D call. The germline V gene has CDR1 SGHDT and CDR2 YYEEEE. Trimming shortened V by 4 bases and J by 6 bases, and 13 bases separated the two germline ends. The CDR3 has 13 residues. Written as DNA, the CDR3 is TGTGCCAGCAGCCTCGGACGGACCCCTGAAGCTTTCTTT. Encoded protein: CASSLGRTPEAFF.

This chain connects TRBV12-3 or TRBV12-4 to TRBJ1-4; tentatively, D is TRBD1 (6 bases). V lost 4 bases to trimming and J lost 7 bases, with 13 bases between them. The CDR3 totals 14 residues. As DNA, the CDR3 is TGTGCCAGCAGTTCATGGACAGACGGTGAAAAACTGTTTTTT. This encodes CASSSWTDGEKLFF.